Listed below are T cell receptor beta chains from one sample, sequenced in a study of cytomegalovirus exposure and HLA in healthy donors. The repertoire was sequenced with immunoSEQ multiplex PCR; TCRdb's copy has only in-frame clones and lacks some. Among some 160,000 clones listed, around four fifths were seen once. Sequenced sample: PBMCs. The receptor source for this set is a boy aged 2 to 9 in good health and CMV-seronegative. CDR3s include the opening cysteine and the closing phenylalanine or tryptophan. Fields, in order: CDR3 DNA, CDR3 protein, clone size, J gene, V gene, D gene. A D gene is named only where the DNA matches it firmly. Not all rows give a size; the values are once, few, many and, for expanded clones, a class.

TGTGCCAGCAGCCGAGACTCGACCGGGTTCCACAATCAGCCCCAGCATTTT,CASSRDSTGFHNQPQHF,.,TRBJ1-5,TRBV27,.
TGTGCCAGCAGCCGAAGGGACAGGGGGTGGGGAACCTATGAGCAGTACTTC,CASSRRDRGWGTYEQYF,.,TRBJ2-7,TRBV7-9,TRBD1
TGTGCCAGCAGTCAGGGGCAGGGTTCTAATGAAAAACTGTTTTTT,CASSQGQGSNEKLFF,few,TRBJ1-4,TRBV6-5,.
TGTGCCAGCAGTTTATTTCGGGGGGCGATTGTCGAGCAGTACTTC,CASSLFRGAIVEQYF,once,TRBJ2-7,TRBV28,.
TGCGCCAGCAGTCAAGACAGTATGGCCCCGAAAAATCAGGCTTTCTTT,CASSQDSMAPKNQAFF,once,TRBJ1-1,TRBV23-1,.
TGTGCCAGCAGTGAAGCCACCCCGGGGGGATATCAGCCCCAGCATTTT,CASSEATPGGYQPQHF,few,TRBJ1-5,TRBV6-1,.
TGTGCCAGCAGCCCCCTTAGGGGCAGGTCGAATGATGATCAGCCCCAGCATTTT,CASSPLRGRSNDDQPQHF,.,TRBJ1-5,TRBV7-3,.
TGCGCCAGCAGCTGGACAGGGACCACTGAAGCTTTCTTT,CASSWTGTTEAFF,.,TRBJ1-1,TRBV5-1,TRBD1
TGTGCCAGTAGTTCGGGACTGTACTATGGCTACACCTTC,CASSSGLYYGYTF,.,TRBJ1-2,TRBV19,.
TGTGCCAGTAGTGAGGAGCGGGGGGCTTGGGGCGCTGAAGCTTTCTTT,CASSEERGAWGAEAFF,.,TRBJ1-1,TRBV19,.
TGTGCCAGCAGTAGACCGACAGGGCGGAACACTGAAGCTTTCTTT,CASSRPTGRNTEAFF,.,TRBJ1-1,TRBV27,TRBD1
TGTGCTAGTGGTGGACTAGCGGGTACCGGGGAGCTGTTTTTT,CASGGLAGTGELFF,.,TRBJ2-2,TRBV12-5,TRBD2
TGCGCCAGCTCTAGCGGGGGGGCGAGAACTTACAATGAGCAGTTCTTC,CASSSGGARTYNEQFF,.,TRBJ2-1,TRBV4-1,TRBD2
TGTGCCAGTAGTCCTCGAGGGCCCCGAGAGCCCCAGCATTTT,CASSPRGPREPQHF,once,TRBJ1-5,TRBV19,.
TGTGCCACCCAGACTAGGGCTTGGGAGACCCAGTACTTC,CATQTRAWETQYF,.,TRBJ2-5,TRBV6-1,.
TGTGCCAGCAGAGCCGCGGGGGGGCCCTCCTACAATGAGCAGTTCTTC,CASRAAGGPSYNEQFF,.,TRBJ2-1,TRBV5-4,TRBD2
TGTGCCAGCACCCACTGGCTAGCGGGGAACACCGGGGAGCTGTTTTTT,CASTHWLAGNTGELFF,.,TRBJ2-2,TRBV27,TRBD2
TGTGCCAGCACCTTACGGGGGGAGAACTGGAGAGGAAACACTGAAGCTTTCTTT,CASTLRGENWRGNTEAFF,few,TRBJ1-1,TRBV7-9,.
TGTTCCAGCAGCTTACGTCGACGTTCAGGGGAAGAGACCCAGTACTTC,CSSSLRRRSGEETQYF,.,TRBJ2-5,TRBV7-9,.
TGTGCCAGCAGTGAAACCACAGGGACTACGCAGTATTTT,CASSETTGTTQYF,.,TRBJ2-3,TRBV6-1,.
TGTGCCAGCAGCCAAGCGGGACTAGCACAGCGCAATGAGCAGTTCTTC,CASSQAGLAQRNEQFF,.,TRBJ2-1,TRBV7-3,TRBD2
TGTGCCAGCAGCTTAGTAACCGGGGAGCTGTTTTTT,CASSLVTGELFF,.,TRBJ2-2,TRBV7-9,.
TGTGCCAGCAGCGTAACCTCAGGGGGTCCCTACGAGCAGTACTTC,CASSVTSGGPYEQYF,.,TRBJ2-7,TRBV9,TRBD1
TGTGCCAGCAGCGTATACGGCGGTAAGAATTCACCCCTCCACTTT,CASSVYGGKNSPLHF,.,TRBJ1-6,TRBV9,.
TGTGCCAGCAGTGACAGGGGCACCGGGGAGCTGTTTTTT,CASSDRGTGELFF,.,TRBJ2-2,TRBV2,.
TGTGCCTGGAGTGTACAACTGAACACTGAAGCTTTCTTT,CAWSVQLNTEAFF,.,TRBJ1-1,TRBV30,.
TGTGCCAGCAGCGTATTGACAGGGGCTACAATTGAAGCTTTCTTT,CASSVLTGATIEAFF,.,TRBJ1-1,TRBV9,TRBD1
TGTGCCAGCAGTTTAGACAGGTCGAGCTCCTACGAGCAGTACTTC,CASSLDRSSSYEQYF,.,TRBJ2-7,TRBV6-5,.
TGTGCCAGCAGCCCCGGGACAGGGCTTGAGCAGTTCTTC,CASSPGTGLEQFF,.,TRBJ2-1,TRBV2,TRBD1
TGTGCCATCAGTGAGGTAACAGGGGGCTCTGGAAACACCATATATTTT,CAISEVTGGSGNTIYF,.,TRBJ1-3,TRBV10-3,TRBD1
TGTGCCAGCAGTGAAGAAATAACAGGGGCCGGGGAGCTGTTTTTT,CASSEEITGAGELFF,.,TRBJ2-2,TRBV2,TRBD1
TGTGCCAGCAGCGGGACTAGCGGCACAGATACGCAGTATTTT,CASSGTSGTDTQYF,few,TRBJ2-3,TRBV6-4,TRBD2
TGTGCCAGCAGCCAAGCCGGCGGGGGCCTAAGCACAGATACGCAGTATTTT,CASSQAGGGLSTDTQYF,.,TRBJ2-3,TRBV14,.
TGTGCCAGCAGTTACGAAACAGGGGTAGCTTTCTTT,CASSYETGVAFF,few,TRBJ1-1,TRBV6-6,TRBD1
TGTGCCAGCAGTCCGGTGAACACCGGGGAGCTGTTTTTT,CASSPVNTGELFF,few,TRBJ2-2,TRBV28,.
TGTGCCAGCAGCTGGGACAGGGCCTCCTACGAGCAGTACTTC,CASSWDRASYEQYF,.,TRBJ2-7,TRBV5-5,TRBD1
TGTGCCAGCAGCTTGGTGGGGACAGGGATCTATGGCTACACCTTC,CASSLVGTGIYGYTF,.,TRBJ1-2,TRBV5-5,TRBD1
TGTGCCAGCAGTGCGACTAGCGGGAGGGTTGAGCAGTTCTTC,CASSATSGRVEQFF,.,TRBJ2-1,TRBV6-4,TRBD2
TGTGCCAGCAGCTTAGTAGACAGAAAACATGGCTACACCTTC,CASSLVDRKHGYTF,.,TRBJ1-2,TRBV7-2,.
TGTGCCAGCAGTGTTTCACAGGACCACACTGAAGCTTTCTTT,CASSVSQDHTEAFF,.,TRBJ1-1,TRBV2,.
TGCGCCAGCAGCATTCCCTCCTTTGATAATTCACCCCTCCACTTT,CASSIPSFDNSPLHF,.,TRBJ1-6,TRBV5-1,.
TGTGCCAGCAGCCTGACAGGGGGGTACGAGCAGTACTTC,CASSLTGGYEQYF,.,TRBJ2-7,TRBV4-2,TRBD1
TGTGCCAGTCAGCCCACAGGGGTAGGCGGGGAGCTGTTTTTT,CASQPTGVGGELFF,.,TRBJ2-2,TRBV19,TRBD1
TGTGCCAGCAGTTACAAATCCGGGACAGGGACCTACGAGCAGTACTTC,CASSYKSGTGTYEQYF,.,TRBJ2-7,TRBV28,TRBD1
TGTGCCAGCAGTTTCGGGACAGGTCTCCGGGGCTTTCTCAAGGACACAGATACGCAGTATTTT,CASSFGTGLRGFLKDTDTQYF,once,TRBJ2-3,TRBV27,TRBD1
TGCAGCGCGCGTAACACTGAAGCTTTCTTT,CSARNTEAFF,.,TRBJ1-1,TRBV29-1,.